This is a list of T cell receptor beta chains from one sample in a study of shared clonotypes between healthy human individuals. Clones were sequenced by immunoSEQ multiplex PCR, and TCRdb holds only the in-frame ones, with some missing. The sample has 1.5 million to 1.9 million clones; approximately 98% are singletons. The specimen was naive CD4+ T cells sorted from blood. Receptors originate from a man in his thirties or forties in good health. Both conserved end residues are part of each CDR3. The D gene is left open where the match is weak. Part of the rows lack a size; the others show once, few, many or a class for expanded clones.

v_call	clone_size	j_call	d_call	cdr3_aa	cdr3_nt
TRBV4-3	-	TRBJ2-1	-	CASSQDRMGVMEFF	TGCGCCAGCAGCCAAGATAGGATGGGGGTAATGGAGTTCTTC
TRBV5-5	-	TRBJ1-5	TRBD1	CASSYRPQGEGFGGQPQHF	TGTGCCAGCAGCTACCGGCCACAGGGGGAGGGATTTGGAGGACAGCCCCAGCATTTT
TRBV28	-	TRBJ2-3	-	CASSEIDTQYF	TGTGCCAGCAGCGAAATCGATACGCAGTATTTT
TRBV28	once	TRBJ2-7	TRBD1	CASSFPRGLGYEQYF	TGTGCCAGCAGTTTTCCCAGGGGGCTTGGCTACGAGCAGTACTTC
TRBV6-1	-	TRBJ2-3	-	CASSDLSGVTQYF	TGTGCCAGCAGTGATCTATCGGGGGTTACGCAGTATTTT
TRBV7-2	-	TRBJ2-7	TRBD1	CASSRDRESYEQYF	TGTGCCAGCAGCCGGGACAGGGAGTCCTACGAGCAGTACTTC
TRBV7-9	-	TRBJ1-1	-	CAVPSGSSNTEAFF	TGTGCCGTCCCTAGTGGGTCATCGAACACTGAAGCTTTCTTT
TRBV2	-	TRBJ2-5	-	CASQGGRGETQYF	TGTGCCAGCCAGGGGGGACGAGGAGAGACCCAGTACTTC
TRBV4-2	-	TRBJ1-4	-	CASRPTTRRNEKLFF	TGTGCCAGCAGGCCAACGACGAGACGAAATGAAAAACTGTTTTTT
TRBV5-1	-	TRBJ2-7	-	CASSLAAGLDEQYF	TGCGCCAGCAGCTTGGCAGCGGGCTTGGACGAGCAGTACTTC
TRBV2	-	TRBJ2-5	-	CASSGRDRVETQYF	TGTGCCAGCAGCGGCCGGGACCGGGTAGAGACCCAGTACTTC
TRBV29-1	-	TRBJ2-1	TRBD2	CSVTSGWSSYNEQFF	TGCAGCGTAACTAGCGGGTGGAGCTCCTACAATGAGCAGTTCTTC
TRBV20-1	-	TRBJ2-3	-	CSARSGVSQYF	TGCAGTGCTAGATCAGGAGTATCGCAGTATTTT
TRBV11-3	once	TRBJ2-3	-	CASSVDSISTDTQYF	TGTGCCAGCAGCGTGGACTCGATTAGCACAGATACGCAGTATTTT
TRBV7-9	-	TRBJ2-3	-	CASSSQESTQYF	TGTGCCAGCAGCTCCCAGGAGAGTACGCAGTATTTT
TRBV30	-	TRBJ2-1	TRBD2	CAWRVAGGPNEQFF	TGTGCCTGGAGGGTGGCGGGAGGGCCCAATGAGCAGTTCTTC
TRBV7-6	-	TRBJ2-5	TRBD1	CASRGTRQGAYETQYF	TGTGCCAGCAGGGGTACTAGACAGGGGGCCTATGAGACCCAGTACTTC
TRBV28	-	TRBJ2-2	TRBD1	CASKGGQENTGELFF	TGTGCCAGCAAGGGTGGACAGGAGAACACCGGGGAGCTGTTTTTT
TRBV18	-	TRBJ1-5	TRBD1	CASSPGTGDSNQPQHF	TGTGCCAGCTCACCCGGGACAGGGGATAGCAATCAGCCCCAGCATTTT
TRBV15	-	TRBJ2-1	-	CATSRGRPPGNEQFF	TGTGCCACCAGCAGAGGAAGACCTCCGGGCAATGAGCAGTTCTTC
TRBV15	once	TRBJ2-7	-	CATSRGYVEQYF	TGTGCCACCAGCAGGGGGTACGTCGAGCAGTACTTC
TRBV11-3	-	TRBJ2-1	-	CASSPTVMDEQFF	TGTGCCAGCAGCCCGACAGTGATGGATGAGCAGTTCTTC
TRBV9	-	TRBJ2-1	-	CASSVATSNEQFF	TGTGCCAGCAGCGTAGCGACGTCTAATGAGCAGTTCTTC
TRBV5-1	-	TRBJ2-1	TRBD2	CASSLGGLAGVNEQFF	TGCGCCAGCAGCCTCGGAGGACTAGCGGGAGTAAATGAGCAGTTCTTC
TRBV6-1	-	TRBJ1-2	TRBD1	CASSEGQALYGYTF	TGTGCCAGCAGTGAGGGACAGGCACTGTATGGCTACACCTTC
TRBV19	-	TRBJ1-1	-	CASSIPPPEGNTEAFF	TGTGCCAGTAGTATTCCACCCCCTGAGGGGAACACTGAAGCTTTCTTT
TRBV7-9	-	TRBJ2-1	-	CASILSTYNEQFF	TGTGCCAGCATCCTGTCAACCTACAATGAGCAGTTCTTC
TRBV30	once	TRBJ2-5	-	CAWSPIAATQYF	TGTGCCTGGAGTCCTATAGCGGCCACCCAGTACTTC
TRBV29-1	-	TRBJ2-7	-	CSVEGQHYEQYF	TGCAGCGTTGAAGGACAGCACTACGAGCAGTACTTC
TRBV5-5	once	TRBJ2-3	-	CASSRGQVSTDTQYF	TGTGCCAGCAGCCGGGGGCAGGTTAGCACAGATACGCAGTATTTT
TRBV7-9	-	TRBJ1-2	-	CASSLAHVLNYGYTF	TGTGCCAGCAGCTTAGCCCATGTACTTAACTATGGCTACACCTTC